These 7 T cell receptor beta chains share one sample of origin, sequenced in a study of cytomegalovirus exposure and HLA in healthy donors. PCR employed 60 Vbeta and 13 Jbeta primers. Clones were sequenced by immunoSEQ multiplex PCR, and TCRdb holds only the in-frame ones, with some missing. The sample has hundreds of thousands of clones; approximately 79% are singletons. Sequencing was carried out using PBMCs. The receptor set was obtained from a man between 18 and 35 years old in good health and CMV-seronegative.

CDR3 region: CASSVGGKTEAFF. The CDR3 DNA reads as TGTGCCAGCAGCGTAGGAGGGAAAACTGAAGCTTTCTTT. V usage is TRBV9 and J usage is TRBJ1-1, with unresolved D. Between the trimmed V and J ends, which lost 0 bases and 5 bases, there was a span of 8 bases. CDR1 is SGDLS, CDR2 YYNGEE, per germline. This CDR3 has 13 residues. Using reference TRBV9 and TRBJ1-1 for the parts outside the CDR3, the full variable domain is DSGVTQTPKHLITATGQRVTLRCSPRSGDLSVYWYQQSLDQGLQFLIQYYNGEERAKGNILERFSAQQFPDLHSELNLSSLELGDSALYFCASSVGGKTEAFFGQGTRLTVV.

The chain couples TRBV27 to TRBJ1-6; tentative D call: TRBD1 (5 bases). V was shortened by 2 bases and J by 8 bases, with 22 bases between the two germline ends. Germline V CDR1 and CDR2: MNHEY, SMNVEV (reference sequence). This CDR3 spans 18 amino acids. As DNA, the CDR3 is TGTGCCAGCAGTTTAATCATCTTCCCGGGCAGGGTTGATTCACCCCTCCACTTT. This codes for CASSLIIFPGRVDSPLHF.

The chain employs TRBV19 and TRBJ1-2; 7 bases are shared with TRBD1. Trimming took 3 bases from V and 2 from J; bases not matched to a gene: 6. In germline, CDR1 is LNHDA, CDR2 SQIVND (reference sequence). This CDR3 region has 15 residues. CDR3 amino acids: CASSIKQGWNYGYTF. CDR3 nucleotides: TGTGCCAGTAGTATCAAACAGGGGTGGAACTATGGCTACACCTTC. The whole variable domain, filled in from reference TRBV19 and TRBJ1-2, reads DGGITQSPKYLFRKEGQNVTLSCEQNLNHDAMYWYRQDPGQGLRLIYYSQIVNDFQKGDIAEGYSVSREKKESFPLTVTSAQKNPTAFYLCASSIKQGWNYGYTFGSGTRLTVV.

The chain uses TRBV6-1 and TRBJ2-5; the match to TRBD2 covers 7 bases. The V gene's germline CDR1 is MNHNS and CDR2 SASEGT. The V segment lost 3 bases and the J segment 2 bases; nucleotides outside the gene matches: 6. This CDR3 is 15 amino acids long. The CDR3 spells CASSDPAGTQETQYF. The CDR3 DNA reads TGTGCCAGCAGTGATCCAGCGGGGACTCAAGAGACCCAGTACTTC.

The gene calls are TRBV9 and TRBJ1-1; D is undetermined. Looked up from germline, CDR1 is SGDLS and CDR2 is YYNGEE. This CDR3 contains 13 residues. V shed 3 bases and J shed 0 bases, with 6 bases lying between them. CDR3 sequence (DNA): TGTGCCAGCAGCGAGGACTTGAACACTGAAGCTTTCTTT. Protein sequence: CASSEDLNTEAFF. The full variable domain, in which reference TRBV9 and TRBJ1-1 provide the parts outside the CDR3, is DSGVTQTPKHLITATGQRVTLRCSPRSGDLSVYWYQQSLDQGLQFLIQYYNGEERAKGNILERFSAQQFPDLHSELNLSSLELGDSALYFCASSEDLNTEAFFGQGTRLTVV.

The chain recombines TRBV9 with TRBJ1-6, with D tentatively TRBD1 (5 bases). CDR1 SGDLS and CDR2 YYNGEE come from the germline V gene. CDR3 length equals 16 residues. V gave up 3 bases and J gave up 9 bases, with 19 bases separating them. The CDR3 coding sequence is TGTGCCAGCAGCGCTGACGACGGGACTCCAAGTTCACCCCTCCACTTT. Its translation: CASSADDGTPSSPLHF.

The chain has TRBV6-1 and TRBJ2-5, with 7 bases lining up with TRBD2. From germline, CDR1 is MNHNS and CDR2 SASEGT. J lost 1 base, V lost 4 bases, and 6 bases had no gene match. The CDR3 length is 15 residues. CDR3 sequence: CASSGGGGGQETQYF. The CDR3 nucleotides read TGTGCCAGCAGTGGTGGCGGCGGGGGCCAAGAGACCCAGTACTTC.